This TCR beta chain comes out of a study of CD8+ T cells in alopecia areata. Whole-study findings and limits: Tofacitinib yielded significantly lower scalp clonality and fewer expanded CD8+ clones among the top 100. It was lesional scalp, especially alopecia totalis/universalis, that showed higher clonality than normal scalp.

Treatment in this sample: oral pan-JAK inhibitor, 5-10 mg twice daily. Both peripheral blood and punch biopsies of lesional scalp skin were obtained from patients who had alopecia areata. Looked up from germline, CDR1 is SEHNR and CDR2 is FQNEAQ (reference sequence). This CDR3 has 17 residues. V trimming: 3 bases; J trimming: 3 bases; junction bases outside the gene matches: 7. Reverse transcribed after extraction, RNA yielded cDNA as the sequencing template. Clones were sequenced by immunoSEQ multiplex PCR, and TCRdb holds only the in-frame ones, with some missing. This table holds roughly 140,000 clones, about four fifths found once. This clone was recorded once. What it binds is unknown.

Sequenced material: CD8+ T cells sorted from blood, taken at week 4, from a patient treated with tofacitinib. This sequence was found in a human donor with alopecia areata. The chain has TRBV7-9 and TRBJ2-3; 12 bases match TRBD2. The CDR3 DNA reads TGTGCCAGCAGCTTCTCCGGACTAGCGGGGCCTACAGATACGCAGTATTTT. Residues: CASSFSGLAGPTDTQYF. The full variable domain, completed using reference TRBV7-9 and TRBJ2-3, is DTGVSQNPRHKITKRGQNVTFRCDPISEHNRLYWYRQTLGQGPEFLTYFQNEAQLEKSRLLSDRFSAERPKGSFSTLEIQRTEQGDSAMYLCASSFSGLAGPTDTQYFGPGTRLTVL.